This TCR beta chain was sequenced during a study of cytomegalovirus exposure and HLA in healthy donors. Study-level points and caveats: When analyzed later, a missense DCLRE1C variant was found to be linked to TCR beta V- and J-gene trimming.

Comments on this clone: Its antigen is undetermined.

A multiplex PCR was run with 60 Vbeta primers and 13 Jbeta primers. Per the original data handling: A later analysis counted about 80 million unique TCR beta chains, around 10 million shared. Generated by immunoSEQ multiplex PCR, the TCRdb table keeps only in-frame clones and is missing some. V and J calls and clone size come straight from that table; D and trimming were deduced from the DNA. The table lists 150,000 or so clones, approximately 70% of them singletons. The CDR3 totals 15 residues. The V gene's germline CDR1 is LNHDA and CDR2 SQIVND (reference sequence). V lost 5 bases and J 3 bases, leaving 14 bases between the germline ends.

This receptor was obtained from a middle-aged man in good health and CMV-seropositive. This rearrangement joins TRBV19 to TRBJ1-5; D not certain. Sequencing input: PBMCs. The CDR3 bases are TGTGCCAGTAGTCCAACCTATTCAAACAATCAGCCCCAGCATTTT. It codes for CASSPTYSNNQPQHF.